Listed below are T cell receptor beta chains from one sample, sequenced in a study of sequential checkpoint blockade in melanoma. TCRdb's table, derived via immunoSEQ multiplex PCR, lists solely in-frame clones and lacks some. The top ten clones hold approximately 15% of a sample with about 900 clones, 25% to 30% of them seen once. The sequencing used tumor tissue (inferred from file names), collected from a patient given nivolumab and ipilimumab in sequence. The receptors were sampled from a human donor with melanoma. Each CDR3 is given with its conserved first and last residue. D genes are given only for firm matches. The listing skips clone size in some rows; elsewhere it reads once, few, many or a size class.

len: 16; v_gene: TRBV5-1; j_gene: TRBJ2-3; abundance: NA; d_gene: TRBD2; CDR3nt: TGCGCCAGCAGCTTGGGGACTAGCGCCCTCACAGATACGCAGTATTTT; CDR3aa: CASSLGTSALTDTQYF
len: 14; v_gene: TRBV6-8; j_gene: TRBJ2-3; abundance: few; d_gene: TRBD2; CDR3nt: TGTGCCAGCACTTCCGGGACTACCACAGATACGCAGTATTTT; CDR3aa: CASTSGTTTDTQYF
len: 13; v_gene: TRBV9; j_gene: TRBJ2-1; abundance: medium-sized; d_gene: TRBD1; CDR3nt: TGTGCCGGAAGACAGGGGATCTACAATGAGCAGTTCTTC; CDR3aa: CAGRQGIYNEQFF
len: 15; v_gene: TRBV10-2; j_gene: TRBJ2-7; abundance: NA; d_gene: TRBD2; CDR3nt: TGCGCCAGCGCCTCAAGCGGGGGGGGCTCCTACGAGCAGTACTTC; CDR3aa: CASASSGGGSYEQYF
len: 15; v_gene: TRBV7-6; j_gene: TRBJ2-3; abundance: few; d_gene: NA; CDR3nt: TGTGCCAGCAGCTTGGCAGGGACTCGCACAGATACGCAGTATTTT; CDR3aa: CASSLAGTRTDTQYF
len: 14; v_gene: TRBV14; j_gene: TRBJ1-2; abundance: once; d_gene: NA; CDR3nt: TGTGCCAGCAGCACATCTGGAAAGACCTATGGCTACACCTTC; CDR3aa: CASSTSGKTYGYTF
len: 14; v_gene: TRBV29-1; j_gene: TRBJ1-2; abundance: NA; d_gene: TRBD1; CDR3nt: TGCAGCGCCCGTTCCGGGACAGAGGACTATGGCTACACCTTC; CDR3aa: CSARSGTEDYGYTF
len: 12; v_gene: TRBV9; j_gene: TRBJ1-1; abundance: NA; d_gene: TRBD1; CDR3nt: TGTGCCAGCAGTCTCGACAGGGGAGTAGCTTTCTTT; CDR3aa: CASSLDRGVAFF
len: 14; v_gene: TRBV6-8; j_gene: TRBJ1-2; abundance: NA; d_gene: TRBD1; CDR3nt: TGTGCCAGCAGCCGACAGGGAGCTAACTATGGCTACACCTTC; CDR3aa: CASSRQGANYGYTF
len: 15; v_gene: TRBV9; j_gene: TRBJ2-3; abundance: medium-sized; d_gene: TRBD2; CDR3nt: TGTGCCAGCAGCGTTGCCGGGACTAGCGCAGATACGCAGTATTTT; CDR3aa: CASSVAGTSADTQYF
len: 18; v_gene: TRBV12-1; j_gene: TRBJ1-1; abundance: NA; d_gene: NA; CDR3nt: TGTGCCAGCAGCTCCACCCATAGCGTCCGGGACAGTAACACTGAAGCTTTCTTT; CDR3aa: CASSSTHSVRDSNTEAFF
len: 15; v_gene: TRBV25-1; j_gene: TRBJ2-1; abundance: NA; d_gene: NA; CDR3nt: TGTGCCAGCAGTGGAAGTACCCCCGGCAGGGATGAGCAGTTCTTC; CDR3aa: CASSGSTPGRDEQFF
len: 12; v_gene: TRBV14; j_gene: TRBJ2-1; abundance: NA; d_gene: TRBD1; CDR3nt: TGTGCCAGCGGACAGGGGCTAAATGAGCAGTTCTTC; CDR3aa: CASGQGLNEQFF
len: 12; v_gene: TRBV6-8; j_gene: TRBJ1-1; abundance: few; d_gene: NA; CDR3nt: TGTGCCAGCAGACTCGACAGGATCGAAGCTTTCTTT; CDR3aa: CASRLDRIEAFF
len: 16; v_gene: TRBV9; j_gene: TRBJ1-1; abundance: large; d_gene: TRBD1; CDR3nt: TGTGCCAGCAGCGCAGACGGAGGACAGGGGTTTACTGAAGCTTTCTTT; CDR3aa: CASSADGGQGFTEAFF
len: 16; v_gene: TRBV15; j_gene: TRBJ2-7; abundance: NA; d_gene: NA; CDR3nt: TGTGCCACCAGCAGAGATCGGCGGGACGGGACCTACGAGCAGTACTTC; CDR3aa: CATSRDRRDGTYEQYF
len: 15; v_gene: TRBV11-3; j_gene: TRBJ2-3; abundance: few; d_gene: NA; CDR3nt: TGTGCCAGCAGCTTGTGGCGGGGCCCCACAGATACGCAGTATTTT; CDR3aa: CASSLWRGPTDTQYF
len: 14; v_gene: TRBV29-1; j_gene: TRBJ1-1; abundance: few; d_gene: TRBD1; CDR3nt: TGCAGCGCCGCAATGACAGGGACAAACACTGAAGCTTTCTTT; CDR3aa: CSAAMTGTNTEAFF
len: 15; v_gene: TRBV15; j_gene: TRBJ2-3; abundance: few; d_gene: TRBD1; CDR3nt: TGTGCCACCAGCAGAGGACAGGGTTCCACAGATACGCAGTATTTT; CDR3aa: CATSRGQGSTDTQYF
len: 14; v_gene: TRBV29-1; j_gene: TRBJ2-5; abundance: NA; d_gene: NA; CDR3nt: TGCAGCGTTGATCAGGGCGGGTTAAGAGAGACCCAGTACTTC; CDR3aa: CSVDQGGLRETQYF
len: 20; v_gene: TRBV6-1; j_gene: TRBJ1-2; abundance: large; d_gene: NA; CDR3nt: TGTGCCAGCAGTGAAGCGCTTCCAATTGAGACCGTCGGTCCCAACTATGGCTACACCTTC; CDR3aa: CASSEALPIETVGPNYGYTF
len: 15; v_gene: TRBV25-1; j_gene: TRBJ2-3; abundance: NA; d_gene: TRBD2; CDR3nt: TGTGCCAGCAGTGAATGGCGGGGGGAGGTAGATACGCAGTATTTT; CDR3aa: CASSEWRGEVDTQYF
len: 14; v_gene: TRBV9; j_gene: TRBJ1-2; abundance: NA; d_gene: NA; CDR3nt: TGTGCCAGCAGCGTAGAGGGGGCTAACTATGGCTACACCTTC; CDR3aa: CASSVEGANYGYTF
len: 15; v_gene: TRBV25-1; j_gene: TRBJ2-2; abundance: NA; d_gene: NA; CDR3nt: TGTGCCAGCAGTGAAGCTACAACTAACACCGGGGAGCTGTTTTTT; CDR3aa: CASSEATTNTGELFF
len: 12; v_gene: TRBV6-8; j_gene: TRBJ2-1; abundance: NA; d_gene: NA; CDR3nt: TGTGCCAGCAGTTACTCAAGCAATGAGCAGTTCTTC; CDR3aa: CASSYSSNEQFF
len: 15; v_gene: TRBV11-3; j_gene: TRBJ2-5; abundance: medium-sized; d_gene: TRBD2; CDR3nt: TGTGCCAGCAGCCCCAGACTAGCGGATCAAGAGACCCAGTACTTC; CDR3aa: CASSPRLADQETQYF
len: 12; v_gene: TRBV9; j_gene: TRBJ2-3; abundance: few; d_gene: NA; CDR3nt: TGTGCCAGCACTCTCGGAGCGGATACGCAGTATTTT; CDR3aa: CASTLGADTQYF
len: 15; v_gene: TRBV19; j_gene: TRBJ1-5; abundance: few; d_gene: NA; CDR3nt: TGTGCCAGTAGTATAGAGGGGGCTGTCAATCAGCCCCAGCATTTT; CDR3aa: CASSIEGAVNQPQHF
len: 14; v_gene: TRBV15; j_gene: TRBJ2-7; abundance: NA; d_gene: NA; CDR3nt: TGTGCCACCAGCACCCCTCAGGGGTTCTACGAGCAGTACTTC; CDR3aa: CATSTPQGFYEQYF
len: 13; v_gene: TRBV9; j_gene: TRBJ2-1; abundance: few; d_gene: TRBD2; CDR3nt: TGTGCCAGCAGCGTAGTTGAGACTAGCGATCAGTTCTTC; CDR3aa: CASSVVETSDQFF
len: 14; v_gene: TRBV6-8; j_gene: TRBJ2-7; abundance: NA; d_gene: NA; CDR3nt: TGTGCCAGCAGTTACGATGGGACCTCCTACGAGCAGTACTTC; CDR3aa: CASSYDGTSYEQYF
len: 13; v_gene: TRBV18; j_gene: TRBJ2-7; abundance: NA; d_gene: NA; CDR3nt: TGTGCCAGCAGGCCAGGCCCCTCCTACGAGCAGTACTTC; CDR3aa: CASRPGPSYEQYF
len: 14; v_gene: TRBV6-8; j_gene: TRBJ2-5; abundance: few; d_gene: NA; CDR3nt: TGTGCCAGCAGTGGGGAGGGGGCGTTTGAGACCCAGTACTTC; CDR3aa: CASSGEGAFETQYF
len: 15; v_gene: TRBV19; j_gene: TRBJ2-3; abundance: NA; d_gene: TRBD2; CDR3nt: TGTGCCAGTAGTCGTGATAGCGGGGTGACAGATACGCAGTATTTT; CDR3aa: CASSRDSGVTDTQYF
len: 11; v_gene: TRBV19; j_gene: TRBJ2-3; abundance: NA; d_gene: NA; CDR3nt: TGTGCCAGTAGTTTACAGGATACGCAGTATTTT; CDR3aa: CASSLQDTQYF
len: 12; v_gene: TRBV12-5; j_gene: TRBJ2-3; abundance: NA; d_gene: NA; CDR3nt: TGTGCCAGCACCGTTAGCACAGATACGCAGTATTTT; CDR3aa: CASTVSTDTQYF
len: 15; v_gene: TRBV4-1; j_gene: TRBJ1-2; abundance: NA; d_gene: NA; CDR3nt: TGCGCCAGCAGCCAAGATAGTGACGGCTGGGGCGGCTACACCTTC; CDR3aa: CASSQDSDGWGGYTF
len: 15; v_gene: TRBV6-8; j_gene: TRBJ2-7; abundance: NA; d_gene: NA; CDR3nt: TGTGCCAGCAGTTACCTATCAACAGGGTTGAGCGAGCAGTACTTC; CDR3aa: CASSYLSTGLSEQYF
len: 15; v_gene: TRBV9; j_gene: TRBJ1-6; abundance: NA; d_gene: NA; CDR3nt: TGTGCCAGCAGCGTAGGAGGGGTACTAGAGTCACCCCTCCACTTT; CDR3aa: CASSVGGVLESPLHF
len: 16; v_gene: TRBV6-8; j_gene: TRBJ2-7; abundance: NA; d_gene: TRBD1; CDR3nt: TGTGCCAGCAGTTACGGGGGGACAGGGAGAACCTACGAGCAGTACTTC; CDR3aa: CASSYGGTGRTYEQYF
len: 17; v_gene: TRBV6-8; j_gene: TRBJ2-2; abundance: NA; d_gene: TRBD2; CDR3nt: TGTGCCAGCAGCCTCACTAGCGGGGGGTTCAACACCGGGGAGCTGTTTTTT; CDR3aa: CASSLTSGGFNTGELFF
len: 16; v_gene: TRBV23-1; j_gene: TRBJ1-1; abundance: large; d_gene: NA; CDR3nt: TGCGCCAGCAGTCGTAGTGTACGGGACTTACCCACTGAAGCTTTCTTT; CDR3aa: CASSRSVRDLPTEAFF
len: 14; v_gene: TRBV6-8; j_gene: TRBJ1-1; abundance: large; d_gene: TRBD1; CDR3nt: TGTGCCAGCAGTAGACAGGGCAGGGACACTGAAGCTTTCTTT; CDR3aa: CASSRQGRDTEAFF